The following is a T cell receptor (beta chain) sequence with its context. The V gene end was trimmed by 7 bases and the J gene end by 7 bases; junction bases not matched to a gene: 8. Germline V lookup: CDR1 MNHEY, CDR2 SMNVEV (reference sequence). CDR3 size: 15 residues. The sample originates from a study of blood T cell repertoires in COVID-19. Sequenced by immunoSEQ multiplex PCR; TCRdb stores in-frame clones only, minus some. The data hold 9,000 to 9,500 clones, with just over 85% observed a single time. The rearrangement joins TRBV27 to TRBJ2-1; 12 nucleotides match TRBD2. Sequenced input: peripheral blood. This TCR derives from a human donor in a cohort sampled during active COVID-19. The CDR3 reads CASTPLAGGGNEQFF. CDR3 bases: TGTGCCAGCACTCCTCTAGCGGGAGGGGGTAATGAGCAGTTCTTC.